This paragraph reports one TCR beta chain. Its antigen is still unknown. Each diagnosis drew on symptoms, thyroxine, TRAb, thyroid ultrasound and orbital computed tomography findings. From RNA transcripts, TCR beta CDR3 regions were amplified. Primed by the HTBI set, a first-round RT-PCR was run on the TCR CDR3. TCRdb ran MiXCR on the multiplex PCR reads and lists one entry per CDR3 protein. Counted here are about 350,000 distinct CDR3 sequences, about 15% occurring once; the ten biggest clones make up roughly 24%. This record belongs to a study of T cells in Graves' hyperthyroidism and ophthalmopathy. Study conclusions and caveats: Among thyroid clonotypes expanded above 0.001, most also appeared in blood.

Germline V gives CDR1 KGHDR, CDR2 SFDVKD. The V and J ends lost 3 bases and 0 bases, in that order; junction bases with no gene match: 8. The length of the CDR3 is 18 residues. The V call is TRBV24-1, the J call TRBJ1-3, with TRBD1 identical over 9 bases. Sample: blood. The TCR was taken from a woman younger than 45 with Graves' hyperthyroidism. The CDR3 DNA reads TGTGCCACCAGTGATATACCGGACAGGGGATTCTCTGGAAACACCATATATTTT. Translated, it gives CATSDIPDRGFSGNTIYF.